The 24 T cell receptor beta chains below all came from one sample that was sequenced in a study of CD8 T cells in Susac syndrome. Random hexamers were used to reverse transcribe an amount of roughly 0.45 to 1 ug RNA. TCRdb reprocessed the immunoSEQ multiplex PCR reads with MiXCR, giving one entry per CDR3 protein. The table includes about 150,000 distinct CDR3 sequences, about 94% detected once. Sequences were obtained from CD4+ T cells from PBMCs. Receptors were obtained from a human donor with Susac syndrome.

The chain is built from TRBV5-6 and TRBJ2-7; D remains unclear. This CDR3 is 13 amino acids long. V lost 0 bases to trimming and J lost 5 bases, with 9 bases between them. Germline CDR1 reads SGHDT; CDR2 reads YYEEEE. The CDR3 loop reads CASSLDFRDEQYF. DNA of the CDR3: TGTGCCAGCAGCTTGGATTTTCGAGACGAGCAGTACTTC.

This clonotype was picked up one time. V usage is TRBV6-6 and J usage is TRBJ2-7; tentatively, D is TRBD2 (6 bases). The germline V gene encodes CDR1 MNHNY and CDR2 SVGAGI (reference sequence). V was clipped by 7 bases and J by 0 bases, with 19 bases between them. The CDR3 sequence is 16 residues long. Here the CDR3 DNA reads TGTGCCAGCAACACCGGAGGGGCCCAGAGCTCCTACGAGCAGTACTTC. This translates into CASNTGGAQSSYEQYF.

V usage is TRBV3-1 and J usage is TRBJ1-1; TRBD1 is a possible D gene (5 bases). The germline V and J ends were trimmed by 6 bases and 6 bases, with 14 bases remaining between them. The germline V gene has CDR1 LGHDT and CDR2 YNNKEL (reference sequence). The CDR3 has 13 amino acids. The CDR3 loop is CASSLQGASEAFF. The CDR3 nucleotides are TGTGCCAGCAGTCTCCAGGGTGCTTCTGAAGCTTTCTTT.

The rearrangement links TRBV4-2 to TRBJ1-6; no definite D call. The CDR3 runs to 12 residues. Germline loops: CDR1 LGHNA, CDR2 YNFKEQ. Deletions cut 0 bases from V and 9 bases from J, with 3 bases between. The CDR3, as DNA: TGTGCCAGCAGCCAAGATCGTTCACCCCTCCACTTT. It encodes CASSQDRSPLHF.

The gene calls are TRBV20-1 and TRBJ2-4; tentative D call: TRBD2 (5 bases). Trimming left V 3 bases short and J 2 bases short, with 14 bases between. The V gene's germline CDR1 is DFQATT and CDR2 SNEGSKA (reference sequence). This CDR3 contains 15 residues. DNA of the CDR3: TGCAGTGCTAGTGTGGGAGAAACCCCCAAAAACATTCAGTACTTC. Translated: CSASVGETPKNIQYF.

This sequence joins TRBV20-1 and TRBJ2-2; D possibly corresponds to TRBD1 (5 bases). CDR1 and CDR2 from the germline V gene are DFQATT and SNEGSKA (reference sequence). CDR3 length: 15 amino acids. V was clipped by 3 bases and J by 3 bases, with 14 bases between them. CDR3 nucleotide sequence: TGCAGTGCTAGTTCAAATGACAGACACACCGGGGAGCTGTTTTTT. It specifies CSASSNDRHTGELFF.

The DNA for the CDR3 is TGCGCCAGCAGCCAAGTGGGGACTACTAGCTCTGGGGCCAACGTCCTGACTTTC. It specifies CASSQVGTTSSGANVLTF. This chain joins TRBV4-1 and TRBJ2-6, with 7 nucleotides matching TRBD2. Germline assignment: CDR1 MGHRA and CDR2 YSYEKL. The J segment lost 0 bases and the V segment lost 1 base, leaving 6 bases of the junction unmatched. This CDR3 is built from 18 residues.

This clonotype has just one count. V is TRBV25-1 and J is TRBJ2-3; D gene uncertain. The ends were cut back, 1 base at V and 5 bases at J, with 13 bases in the middle. There are 15 residues in the CDR3. Germline V gene lookup returns CDR1 MGHDK and CDR2 SYGVNS. In DNA form, the CDR3 reads TGTGCCAGCAGTGAATCGGTAGGGAAGGAAGATACGCAGTATTTT. Translating it yields CASSESVGKEDTQYF.

This clonotype was observed a single time. V gene TRBV29-1 combines with J gene TRBJ2-7; 9 nucleotides match TRBD1. This CDR3 is 13 amino acids long. V shed 3 bases and J 3 bases; nucleotides not matched to a gene: 3. Germline CDR1 SQVTM, CDR2 ANQGSEA. CDR3 in DNA: TGCAGCGTTGAGGGGGACAGGGACTACGAGCAGTACTTC. It yields the protein CSVEGDRDYEQYF.

The V and J genes are TRBV29-1 and TRBJ1-2; D remains unclear. The V and J ends lost 2 bases and 5 bases respectively, with 15 bases between them. Germline CDR1 SQVTM, CDR2 ANQGSEA. CDR3 length equals 14 residues. CDR3: CSVEWVMGGYGYTF. The CDR3 nucleotides are TGCAGCGTTGAATGGGTCATGGGAGGGTATGGCTACACCTTC.

This rearrangement joins TRBV27 to TRBJ2-7, with TRBD1 as a possible D gene (5 bases). V lost 6 bases to trimming and J lost 9 bases, with 21 bases between them. Germline V gene data show CDR1 as MNHEY and CDR2 as SMNVEV (reference sequence). The CDR3 totals 14 residues. The CDR3 region is CASRPTGASYRQYF. The CDR3 DNA follows: TGTGCCAGCAGACCAACAGGCGCGTCCTATCGGCAGTACTTC.

This clonotype came up once. The chain has TRBV14 and TRBJ2-1; D uncertain. The germline V gene encodes CDR1 SGHDN and CDR2 FVKESK. V was shortened by 2 bases and J by 12 bases, with 14 bases between the two germline ends. There are 13 residues in the CDR3. The CDR3 here is CASSQTRASWQFF. The CDR3, as DNA: TGTGCCAGCAGCCAAACACGGGCCAGTTGGCAGTTCTTC.

The V and J genes are TRBV18 and TRBJ1-5, with 8 nucleotides matching TRBD1. Trimming took 2 bases from V and 3 from J; bases not matched to a gene: 9. Per germline, CDR1 KGHSH and CDR2 LQKENI. CDR3 length: 17 amino acids. CDR3 protein: CASSPTLGQANNQPQHF. The DNA of the CDR3 is TGTGCCAGCTCACCAACTCTGGGACAGGCGAACAATCAGCCCCAGCATTTT.

CDR3 bases: TGTGCCAGCAATCTAGCGGAGGACGGGGAGCAGTACTTC. Protein sequence: CASNLAEDGEQYF. The chain has TRBV12-3 or TRBV12-4 and TRBJ2-7; 7 nucleotides line up with TRBD2. The length of the CDR3 is 13 residues. J gave up 7 bases and V 7 bases, and 10 bases lay outside the gene matches.

The chain carries TRBV5-4 and TRBJ1-1, with 9 bases lining up with TRBD1. Trimming took 5 bases from V and 6 from J; bases not matched to a gene: 5. The germline V gene encodes CDR1 SGHNT and CDR2 YYREEE (reference sequence). The CDR3 sequence is 13 residues long. The CDR3, as DNA: TGTGCCAGCAGAAAGGACAGGGGCTCTGAAGCTTTCTTT. It translates to CASRKDRGSEAFF.

The rearrangement joins TRBV29-1 to TRBJ2-1; D is unclear. V gave up 4 bases and J gave up 10 bases, with 8 bases separating them. This CDR3 region has 10 residues. The germline V gene has CDR1 SQVTM and CDR2 ANQGSEA. The CDR3, as DNA: TGCAGCGTTGGGCTAATCGAGCAGTTCTTC. Translated: CSVGLIEQFF.

The chain has TRBV7-2 and TRBJ1-2; TRBD1 matches at 8 bases. This CDR3 has 14 amino acids. The germline V gene encodes CDR1 SGHTA and CDR2 FQGNSA. The V and J ends lost 5 bases and 4 bases, in that order; junction bases with no gene match: 6. DNA of the CDR3: TGTGCCAGCAGCACAGGACAGGGCCGCTATGGCTACACCTTC. Protein sequence: CASSTGQGRYGYTF.

The rearrangement uses TRBV15 and TRBJ1-1; D may be TRBD1 (6 bases). V lost 1 base to trimming and J lost 1 base, with 7 bases between them. Germline V lookup: CDR1 LNHNV, CDR2 YYDKDF (reference sequence). The length of the CDR3 is 14 residues. CDR3 in DNA: TGTGCCACCAGCAGAGCGACAGGGAACACTGAAGCTTTCTTT. The encoded protein is CATSRATGNTEAFF.

The chain links TRBV18 to TRBJ2-3; 13 nucleotides align to TRBD2. Germline V gene lookup returns CDR1 KGHSH and CDR2 LQKENI. V gave up 6 bases and J gave up 7 bases; unmatched junction bases: 7. The CDR3 loop spans 15 amino acids. CDR3 loop: CASSQTSGGPHTQYF. CDR3 coding DNA: TGTGCCAGCTCCCAGACTAGCGGGGGGCCGCATACGCAGTATTTT.

The chain employs TRBV7-2 and TRBJ1-1; a weak D match, TRBD1 (6 bases). The CDR3 is 14 residues long. V shed 1 base and J shed 5 bases, with 11 bases lying between them. The germline CDR1 and CDR2 sequences are SGHTA and FQGNSA. CDR3 nucleotides: TGTGCCAGCAGCTTAGGCAGGGGAACGACTGAAGCTTTCTTT. Amino acids: CASSLGRGTTEAFF.

Here the CDR3 reads CSAILDTGNTGELFF. CDR3 nucleotides: TGCAGTGCTATCCTAGATACAGGGAACACCGGGGAGCTGTTTTTT. V usage is TRBV20-1 and J usage is TRBJ2-2, with TRBD1 as a possible D gene (5 bases). V dropped 4 bases and J dropped 1 base, with 13 bases sitting between them. This CDR3 region has 15 residues. CDR1 and CDR2 (germline): DFQATT, SNEGSKA (reference sequence).

The rearrangement links TRBV20-1 to TRBJ2-1; D is unclear. This CDR3 spans 10 amino acids. V was cut by 5 bases and J by 5 bases, with 4 bases left in between. Germline V gene lookup returns CDR1 DFQATT and CDR2 SNEGSKA (reference sequence). The CDR3 reads CSAGNNEQFF. The CDR3 DNA follows: TGCAGTGCTGGCAACAATGAGCAGTTCTTC.

This chain joins TRBV6-2 or TRBV6-3 and TRBJ2-7; the D is unclear. From germline, CDR1 is MNHEY and CDR2 SVGEGT. Trimming removed 2 bases from V and 2 bases from J, with 7 bases in between. This CDR3 is 13 amino acids long. CDR3 in DNA: TGTGCCAGCAGTTACGACAAGGCCTACGAGCAGTACTTC. Translating gives CASSYDKAYEQYF.

This clonotype came up once. The chain couples TRBV28 to TRBJ1-5, with D perhaps matching TRBD1 (5 bases). The CDR3 contains 13 residues. Germline V gene lookup returns CDR1 MDHEN and CDR2 SYDVKM. The V end was cut by 8 bases, the J end by 3 bases, with 11 bases between. Here the CDR3 reads CASLTVPNQPQHF. CDR3 sequence (DNA): TGTGCCAGCCTGACAGTACCCAATCAGCCCCAGCATTTT.